The 4 T cell receptor beta chains reported below all come from one sample, sequenced in a study of blood T cell dynamics during melanoma immunotherapy. Data came from immunoSEQ multiplex PCR; TCRdb stores just in-frame clones and leaves some out. The sample shows approximately 15,000 clones, 65% to 90% of them seen only once. The sample's time point: pre-treatment baseline. The specimen comprised blood, sampled from a patient treated with checkpoint blockade. The receptor set was obtained from a human donor with melanoma.

This chain links TRBV6-4 with TRBJ1-6; 7 positions match TRBD1. The germline V gene has CDR1 MRHNA and CDR2 SNTAGT. The CDR3 is made up of 16 amino acids. After removal of 0 bases from V and 9 bases from J, the junction contained 8 bases not matched to a gene. The CDR3 spells CASSDSITGDCSPLHF. CDR3 DNA: TGTGCCAGCAGTGACTCGATAACAGGGGATTGTTCACCCCTCCACTTT.

This clone has more than one count but fewer than ten. The chain uses TRBV5-1 and TRBJ2-7; TRBD2 might be the D (6 bases). Germline CDR1 is SGHRS and CDR2 is YFSETQ. The CDR3 extends over 15 amino acids. Trimming pared 4 bases from V and 2 bases from J, leaving 16 bases between. CDR3 protein: CASSTGLPGPYEQYF. DNA of the CDR3: TGCGCCAGCAGCACAGGACTACCGGGGCCCTACGAGCAGTACTTC.

CDR3 sequence (DNA): TGTGCCAGCCGTGGGGGGACTAATGAAAAACTGTTTTTT. Translated, it gives CASRGGTNEKLFF. V gene TRBV6-5 combines with J gene TRBJ1-4; TRBD1 is a possible D gene (5 bases). Trimming removed 8 bases from V and 2 bases from J, with 9 bases in between. Germline loops: CDR1 MNHEY, CDR2 SVGAGI. The CDR3 covers 13 residues.

This chain connects TRBV4-3 to TRBJ2-1; TRBD2 matches 9 bases. V lost 0 bases, J lost 1 base, and 1 base stayed unmatched. This CDR3 comprises 16 residues. CDR1 is LGHNA and CDR2 is YSLEER in the germline V gene. The CDR3 DNA reads TGCGCCAGCAGCCAAGACCTAGCGGGGTCCTACAATGAGCAGTTCTTC. Translating it yields CASSQDLAGSYNEQFF.